This TCR beta chain derives from a study of T-cell memory formation after mild COVID-19. About the research overall: TCR clusters were largely donor specific. General study points: Within pre-infection memory, some responding clones were found, suggesting cross-reactive memory joined. The CD4+ clones that contracted clustered mainly within CM and EM, and the CD8+ clones concentrated in EMRA.

A remark on this clonotype: What it binds is not known.

Looked up from germline, CDR1 is SEHNR and CDR2 is FQNEAQ (reference sequence). Trimming left V 3 bases short and J 6 bases short, with 11 bases between. The CDR3 totals 13 residues. MiXCR, run by TCRdb on the 5' RACE reads, gives a single entry per CDR3 protein. The table records some 54,000 distinct CDR3 sequences, 9.5% of them present only once. This sequence joins TRBV7-9 and TRBJ1-1; D ambiguous. Source material: PBMCs or a T cell subset sorted from them (not recorded which). The TCR comes from a man aged 18 to 29 who had mild COVID-19 (a few samples of this study predate the infection). Cell type and time point are not known. This chain's CDR3 is CASSFPGTPEAFF. The CDR3 DNA is TGTGCCAGCAGCTTCCCCGGCACCCCTGAAGCTTTCTTT.